These T cell receptor beta chains were read from a single sample in a study of control samples from healthy donors and cancer patients. Here immunoSEQ multiplex PCR was the method, and the copy in TCRdb shows in-frame clones only, minus some. The sample has 150,000 to 200,000 clones, 91% seen once. Material: blood. All receptors come from a woman aged 25 to 45 in good health. Both conserved end residues are trimmed from each CDR3. The order of the fields is CDR3 protein, J gene, V gene.

CDR3: ASSYQLAGTYNEQF; J: TRBJ2-1; V: TRBV5-1
CDR3: ASSPGSSGNTIY; J: TRBJ1-3; V: TRBV9
CDR3: ASSPDGSGNTIY; J: TRBJ1-3; V: TRBV9
CDR3: ASRRTSQETQY; J: TRBJ2-5; V: TRBV7-2
CDR3: ASSQLYEQY; J: TRBJ2-7; V: TRBV3-1/TRBV3-2
CDR3: ASSESGQPNTGELF; J: TRBJ2-2; V: TRBV10-1
CDR3: ASSYTGAYNEQF; J: TRBJ2-1; V: TRBV6-2/TRBV6-3
CDR3: ASSFTTGGYEQY; J: TRBJ2-7; V: TRBV11-2
CDR3: ASSIEGGGTEAF; J: TRBJ1-1; V: TRBV19
CDR3: ASSLGGGGDYNSPLH; J: TRBJ1-6; V: TRBV28
CDR3: ASSDGTGRNTEAF; J: TRBJ1-1; V: TRBV6-1
CDR3: ASSPDWSSGNTIY; J: TRBJ1-3; V: TRBV7-9
CDR3: ASSKTDATNEKLF; J: TRBJ1-4; V: TRBV6-4
CDR3: ASSTQTGGWTEAF; J: TRBJ1-1; V: TRBV7-6
CDR3: ASSRGDYEQY; J: TRBJ2-7; V: TRBV13
CDR3: ASRDRVGEKLF; J: TRBJ1-4; V: TRBV2
CDR3: ASSRQGGPNYGYT; J: TRBJ1-2; V: TRBV4-1
CDR3: ASSPGRGSTDTQY; J: TRBJ2-3; V: TRBV3-1/TRBV3-2
CDR3: ASSHGTGHEKLF; J: TRBJ1-4; V: TRBV18
CDR3: AISQDSYGYT; J: TRBJ1-2; V: TRBV10-3
CDR3: ASSLGTGRYEQY; J: TRBJ2-7; V: TRBV5-1
CDR3: ASSQASGGEQY; J: TRBJ2-7; V: TRBV4-3
CDR3: AWSVGQPYNEQF; J: TRBJ2-1; V: TRBV30
CDR3: ASSSGLAGAYEQY; J: TRBJ2-7; V: TRBV6-2/TRBV6-3
CDR3: ASRGYTEAF; J: TRBJ1-1; V: TRBV28
CDR3: ASRTGDSGNTIY; J: TRBJ1-3; V: TRBV6-5
CDR3: ATSRAGSGIAKNIQY; J: TRBJ2-4; V: TRBV15
CDR3: ASSQTSGSTGELF; J: TRBJ2-2; V: TRBV18
CDR3: ASRMGRNTGELF; J: TRBJ2-2; V: TRBV5-6
CDR3: ASSQLQGLYGYT; J: TRBJ1-2; V: TRBV3-1/TRBV3-2
CDR3: ASSPRTDTGNTIY; J: TRBJ1-3; V: TRBV18
CDR3: ASSYRTSASYEQY; J: TRBJ2-7; V: TRBV7-2
CDR3: ASSLGGGSQPQH; J: TRBJ1-5; V: TRBV5-1
CDR3: ASSGQGDEKLF; J: TRBJ1-4; V: TRBV5-1
CDR3: AWSGPTGNTEAF; J: TRBJ1-1; V: TRBV30
CDR3: ASSDRGYGYT; J: TRBJ1-2; V: TRBV19
CDR3: ASSVGLAGVGDTQY; J: TRBJ2-3; V: TRBV9